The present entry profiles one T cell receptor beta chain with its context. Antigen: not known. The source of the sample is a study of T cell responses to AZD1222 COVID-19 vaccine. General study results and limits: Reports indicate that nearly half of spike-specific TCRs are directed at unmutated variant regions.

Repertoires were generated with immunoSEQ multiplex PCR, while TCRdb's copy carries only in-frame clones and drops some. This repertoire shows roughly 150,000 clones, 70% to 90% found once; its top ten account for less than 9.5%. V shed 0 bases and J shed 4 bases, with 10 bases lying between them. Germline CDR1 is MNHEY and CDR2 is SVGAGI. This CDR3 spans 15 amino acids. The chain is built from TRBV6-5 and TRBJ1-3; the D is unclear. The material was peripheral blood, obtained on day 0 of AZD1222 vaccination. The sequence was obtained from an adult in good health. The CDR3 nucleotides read TGTGCCAGCAGTTACTCGCTGACCGCGGGAAACACCATATATTTT. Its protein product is CASSYSLTAGNTIYF.